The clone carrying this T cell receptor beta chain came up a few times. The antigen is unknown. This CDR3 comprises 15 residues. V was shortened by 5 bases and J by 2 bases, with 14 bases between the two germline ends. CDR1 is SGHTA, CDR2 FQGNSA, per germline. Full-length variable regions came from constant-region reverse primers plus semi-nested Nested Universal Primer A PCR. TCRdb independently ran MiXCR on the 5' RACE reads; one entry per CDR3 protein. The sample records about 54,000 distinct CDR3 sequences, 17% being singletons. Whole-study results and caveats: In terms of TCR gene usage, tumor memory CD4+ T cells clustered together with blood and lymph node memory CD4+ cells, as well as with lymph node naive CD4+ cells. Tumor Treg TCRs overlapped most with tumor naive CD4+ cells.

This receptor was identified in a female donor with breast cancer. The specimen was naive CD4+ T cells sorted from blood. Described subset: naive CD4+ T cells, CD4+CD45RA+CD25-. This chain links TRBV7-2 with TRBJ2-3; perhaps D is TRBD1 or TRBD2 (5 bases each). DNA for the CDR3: TGTGCCAGCAGCACTTCAGGGAGAGACACAGATACGCAGTATTTT. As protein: CASSTSGRDTDTQYF.